This T cell receptor beta chain is from a study of siplizumab effects on memory and regulatory T cells. Profiled with immunoSEQ multiplex PCR; TCRdb holds only in-frame clones, not every one. The profile shows 55,000 to 70,000 clones, roughly 93% of them singletons. The germline V gene has CDR1 SQVTM and CDR2 ANQGSEA. The CDR3 spans 14 residues. The V end was cut by 5 bases, the J end by 0 bases, with 11 bases between. The chain uses TRBV29-1 and TRBJ1-3; no definite D call. The receptor comes from a human donor in good health. The sample comprised CD8+ T cells sorted from blood. In DNA, the CDR3 is TGCAGCGTTCGTACGGCCTTCTCTGGAAACACCATATATTTT. Residues: CSVRTAFSGNTIYF.